This entry lists 19 T cell receptor beta chains sequenced from one sample in a study of blood T cell repertoires in COVID-19. Measured with immunoSEQ multiplex PCR; TCRdb has only the in-frame clones, and not every one. The sample comprises 52,000 or so clones, roughly 86% of which are singletons, and more than 3% rests with the top ten. The sample consisted of peripheral blood. These TCRs come from a man aged 35 to 55 with COVID-19, enrolled during active disease.

This clone was picked up one time. The V and J genes are TRBV2 and TRBJ1-2; weak D call: TRBD1 (5 bases). There are 14 residues in the CDR3. Trimming removed 7 bases at V and 6 bases at J, with 18 bases between. CDR1 is SNHLY and CDR2 is FYNNEI in the germline V gene. The CDR3, as DNA: TGTGCCAGCATGCAGGGAGGCTTTGAGGATGGCTACACCTTC. This sequence encodes CASMQGGFEDGYTF.

The chain employs TRBV9 and TRBJ2-3, with D possibly TRBD2 on 6 matching bases. Deletions cut 4 bases from V and 0 bases from J, with 12 bases between. Germline assignment: CDR1 SGDLS and CDR2 YYNGEE. The CDR3 has 15 amino acids. The CDR3 region has the DNA TGTGCCAGCAGCTTTTCCGGGACTAGCACAGATACGCAGTATTTT. Encoded protein: CASSFSGTSTDTQYF.

The chain employs TRBV2 and TRBJ1-5; D unresolved. CDR1 is SNHLY and CDR2 is FYNNEI in the germline V gene. V was trimmed by 7 bases and J by 0 bases, leaving 10 bases between them. This CDR3 region has 14 residues. The CDR3 coding sequence is TGTGCCAGCACCCAGACTTATAGCAATCAGCCCCAGCATTTT. This gives the protein CASTQTYSNQPQHF.

The gene calls are TRBV2 and TRBJ2-1, with D possibly TRBD1 on 5 matching bases. V lost 4 bases and J lost 7, with 14 bases in between. Germline V gene lookup returns CDR1 SNHLY and CDR2 FYNNEI. The CDR3 has 14 amino acids. CDR3: CASSVSGALNEQFF. CDR3 sequence (DNA): TGTGCCAGCAGTGTTAGTGGGGCTCTAAATGAGCAGTTCTTC.

The chain couples TRBV18 to TRBJ1-3, with a tentative D call TRBD1 (6 bases). There are 17 residues in the CDR3. Germline V lookup: CDR1 KGHSH, CDR2 LQKENI. Trimming shortened V by 2 bases and J by 0 bases, and 14 bases separated the two germline ends. CDR3 protein: CASSPETGDSSGNTIYF. The CDR3 DNA sequence: TGTGCCAGCTCACCAGAGACAGGCGATAGCTCTGGAAACACCATATATTTT.

V is TRBV12-3 or TRBV12-4 and J is TRBJ1-4; a possible D gene is TRBD1 (6 bases). Trimming cost V 8 bases and J 8 bases, with 15 bases left between them. The CDR3 contains 13 residues. CDR3 DNA sequence: TGTGCCAGCGGTCAGGGAAGGGGGGAAAAACTGTTTTTT. This codes for CASGQGRGEKLFF.

This sequence joins TRBV10-3 and TRBJ1-2; D perhaps matches TRBD1 (5 bases). Germline V gene sequence: CDR1 ENHRY, CDR2 SYGVKD. The CDR3 extends over 15 amino acids. Trimming removed 4 bases from V and 5 bases from J, with 17 bases in between. This CDR3 reads CAISVGTSGSYGYTF. In DNA form, the CDR3 reads TGTGCCATCAGTGTTGGGACTAGCGGGAGTTATGGCTACACCTTC.

V is TRBV3-1 (or the pseudogene TRBV3-2) and J is TRBJ2-1, with 12 bases identical to TRBD2. The J segment lost 4 bases and the V segment lost 4 bases, leaving 2 bases of the junction unmatched. The CDR3 is 15 amino acids. Germline CDR1 LGHDT, CDR2 YNNKEL (reference sequence). The CDR3 DNA is TGTGCCAGCAGCCCGGGACTAGCGGGTTACAATGAGCAGTTCTTC. Residues: CASSPGLAGYNEQFF.

The chain employs TRBV10-3 and TRBJ1-1, with a weak D call TRBD1 (5 bases). V gave up 6 bases and J gave up 4 bases, with 12 bases separating them. CDR1 and CDR2 from the germline V gene are ENHRY and SYGVKD. The CDR3 consists of 13 residues. The CDR3 spells CAIRQGGGTEAFF. The CDR3 region has the DNA TGTGCCATCAGGCAGGGTGGTGGCACTGAAGCTTTCTTT.

This chain connects TRBV19 to TRBJ2-3; D is unclear. The CDR3 loop spans 12 amino acids. The germline V gene has CDR1 LNHDA and CDR2 SQIVND (reference sequence). The ends were cut back, 7 bases at V and 1 base at J, with 6 bases in the middle. This CDR3 is CASKSRTDTQYF. CDR3 coding DNA: TGTGCCAGTAAGAGCCGCACAGATACGCAGTATTTT.

This chain joins TRBV2 and TRBJ1-5; perhaps TRBD1 as D (5 bases). CDR1 and CDR2 from the germline V gene are SNHLY and FYNNEI. The CDR3 runs to 15 residues. The V end lost 8 bases, the J end lost 3 bases, and 17 bases lay between the germline ends. The CDR3 loop is CASGASGVLNQPQHF. Written as DNA, the CDR3 is TGTGCCAGCGGGGCATCGGGGGTCCTCAATCAGCCCCAGCATTTT.

This sequence joins TRBV2 and TRBJ1-4; D call uncertain. The CDR3 is 15 residues long. Looked up from germline, CDR1 is SNHLY and CDR2 is FYNNEI. V dropped 5 bases and J dropped 4 bases, with 14 bases sitting between them. The CDR3 DNA follows: TGTGCCAGCAGTCCATCCAGCGGACGTAATGAAAAACTGTTTTTT. Encoded protein: CASSPSSGRNEKLFF.

The chain couples TRBV28 to TRBJ1-2; 7 bases are shared with TRBD1. Per germline, CDR1 MDHEN and CDR2 SYDVKM. V dropped 6 bases and J dropped 1; count of bases not matched to a gene: 11. The CDR3 totals 16 residues. The CDR3 protein is CASSRGQTEINYGYTF. The CDR3 DNA is TGTGCCAGCAGCCGGGGACAGACTGAGATTAACTATGGCTACACCTTC.

The V gene is TRBV6-5, the J gene TRBJ2-5; D may be TRBD1 (6 bases). Trimming shortened V by 6 bases and J by 7 bases, and 15 bases separated the two germline ends. The germline V gene has CDR1 MNHEY and CDR2 SVGAGI. This CDR3 is built from 13 residues. For the CDR3, the DNA is TGTGCCAGCAGATCCGGACAGCCTGGGACCCAGTACTTC. It is translated as CASRSGQPGTQYF.

The chain is built from TRBV20-1 and TRBJ1-1, with unresolved D. The CDR3 is 11 amino acids. Per the germline V gene, CDR1 is DFQATT and CDR2 is SNEGSKA (reference sequence). Trimming removed 5 bases at V and 6 bases at J, with 10 bases between. The CDR3 DNA follows: TGCAGTGCTCTGTCCCTACCTGAAGCTTTCTTT. It codes for CSALSLPEAFF.

This sequence joins TRBV4-1 and TRBJ2-2; 8 bases line up with TRBD1. The germline V gene encodes CDR1 MGHRA and CDR2 YSYEKL. V gave up 0 bases and J gave up 0 bases; unmatched junction bases: 3. The CDR3 is 17 residues long. CDR3 DNA: TGCGCCAGCAGCCAAGATATGGACAGGGCGAACACCGGGGAGCTGTTTTTT. Its translation: CASSQDMDRANTGELFF.

The gene calls are TRBV2 and TRBJ1-6, with 7 bases identical to TRBD1. CDR3 length: 13 amino acids. V lost 10 bases to trimming and J lost 8 bases; unmatched junction nucleotides: 8. Germline-derived CDR1 and CDR2 are SNHLY and FYNNEI. CDR3 nucleotides: TGTGCCAACAAGGGGGCTCTGGATTCACCCCTCCACTTT. Translated, it gives CANKGALDSPLHF.

V usage is TRBV24-1 and J usage is TRBJ1-4; a weak D match, TRBD1 (6 bases). Germline V gene lookup returns CDR1 KGHDR and CDR2 SFDVKD. CDR3 length: 15 residues. Trimming pared 6 bases from V and 7 bases from J, leaving 17 bases between. Written as DNA, the CDR3 is TGTGCCACCAGTTCAAACAGGGACGGTGCTGAAAAACTGTTTTTT. Its protein is CATSSNRDGAEKLFF.

The chain uses TRBV2 and TRBJ2-7, with no clear D. CDR1 is SNHLY, CDR2 FYNNEI, per germline. The length of the CDR3 is 13 residues. The V end was cut by 3 bases, the J end by 1 base, with 7 bases between. CDR3 sequence (DNA): TGTGCCAGCAGTGACACTCTATCCTACGAGCAGTACTTC. Protein sequence: CASSDTLSYEQYF. Drawing the rest from reference TRBV2 and TRBJ2-7, the complete variable domain is EPEVTQTPSHQVTQMGQEVILRCVPISNHLYFYWYRQILGQKVEFLVSFYNNEISEKSEIFDDQFSVERPDGSNFTLKIRSTKLEDSAMYFCASSDTLSYEQYFGPGTRLTVT.